This TCR beta chain is drawn from a study of blood T cell repertoires in COVID-19. As for the study in general: COVID-19 samples from acute and convalescent phases originated in the United States, Italy and Spain.

The CDR3 extends over 16 amino acids. The germline V and J ends were trimmed by 1 base and 4 bases, with 15 bases remaining between them. Looked up from germline, CDR1 is SGHKS and CDR2 is YYEKEE (reference sequence). Data came from immunoSEQ multiplex PCR; TCRdb stores just in-frame clones and leaves some out. The sample gives about 400,000 clones, about 89% of which show up once; roughly 1.2% is in the top ten. The gene calls are TRBV5-5 and TRBJ1-3, with D hard to call. The receptor's source is a man between 40 and 49 years old with acute or convalescent COVID-19. The specimen sequenced was peripheral blood. CDR3 in DNA: TGTGCCAGCAGCTTGAGGCAGCAGGCAGTCGGAAACACCATATATTTT. Its protein is CASSLRQQAVGNTIYF.